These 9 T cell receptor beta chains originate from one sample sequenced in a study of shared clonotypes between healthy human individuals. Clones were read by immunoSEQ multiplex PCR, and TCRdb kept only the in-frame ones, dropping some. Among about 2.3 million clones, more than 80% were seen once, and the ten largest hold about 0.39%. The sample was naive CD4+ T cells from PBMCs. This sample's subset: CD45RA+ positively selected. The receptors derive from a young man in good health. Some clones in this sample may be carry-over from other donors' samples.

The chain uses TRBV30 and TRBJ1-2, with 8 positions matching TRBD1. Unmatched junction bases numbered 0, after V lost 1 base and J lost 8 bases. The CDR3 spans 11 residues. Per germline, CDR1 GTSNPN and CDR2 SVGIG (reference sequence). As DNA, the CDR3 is TGTGCCTGGAGTGGGACAGGGGGCTACACCTTC. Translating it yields CAWSGTGGYTF. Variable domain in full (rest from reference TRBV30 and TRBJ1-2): SQTIHQWPATLVQPVGSPLSLECTVEGTSNPNLYWYRQAAGRGLQLLFYSVGIGQISSEVPQNLSASRPQDRQFILSSKKLLLSDSGFYLCAWSGTGGYTFGSGTRLTVV.

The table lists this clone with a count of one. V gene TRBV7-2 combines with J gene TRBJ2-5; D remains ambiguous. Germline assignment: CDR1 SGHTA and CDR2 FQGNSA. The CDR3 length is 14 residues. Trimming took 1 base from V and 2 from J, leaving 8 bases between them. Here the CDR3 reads CASSLGNRQETQYF. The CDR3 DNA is TGTGCCAGCAGCTTAGGGAATCGGCAAGAGACCCAGTACTTC.

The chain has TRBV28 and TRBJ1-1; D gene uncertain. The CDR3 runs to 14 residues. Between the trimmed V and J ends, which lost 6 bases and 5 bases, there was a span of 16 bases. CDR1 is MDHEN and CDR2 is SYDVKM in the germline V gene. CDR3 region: CASSKNPGQTEAFF. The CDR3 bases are TGTGCCAGCAGCAAAAACCCAGGTCAGACTGAAGCTTTCTTT.

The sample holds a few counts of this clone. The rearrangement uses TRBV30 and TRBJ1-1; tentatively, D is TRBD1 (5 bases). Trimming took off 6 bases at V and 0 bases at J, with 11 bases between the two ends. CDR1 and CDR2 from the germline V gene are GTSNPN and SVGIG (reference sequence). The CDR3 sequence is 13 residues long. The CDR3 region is CACTGRLNTEAFF. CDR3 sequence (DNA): TGTGCCTGTACAGGACGGCTGAACACTGAAGCTTTCTTT. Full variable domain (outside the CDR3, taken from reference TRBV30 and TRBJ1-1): SQTIHQWPATLVQPVGSPLSLECTVEGTSNPNLYWYRQAAGRGLQLLFYSVGIGQISSEVPQNLSASRPQDRQFILSSKKLLLSDSGFYLCACTGRLNTEAFFGQGTRLTVV.

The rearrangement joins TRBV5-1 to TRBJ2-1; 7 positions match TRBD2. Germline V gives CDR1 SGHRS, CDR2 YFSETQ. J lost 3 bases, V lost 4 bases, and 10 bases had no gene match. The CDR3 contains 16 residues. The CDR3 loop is CASSPGGGSHYNEQFF. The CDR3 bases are TGCGCCAGCAGCCCGGGGGGAGGGTCCCACTACAATGAGCAGTTCTTC. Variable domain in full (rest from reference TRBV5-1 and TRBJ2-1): KAGVTQTPRYLIKTRGQQVTLSCSPISGHRSVSWYQQTPGQGLQFLFEYFSETQRNKGNFPGRFSGRQFSNSRSEMNVSTLELGDSALYLCASSPGGGSHYNEQFFGPGTRLTVL.

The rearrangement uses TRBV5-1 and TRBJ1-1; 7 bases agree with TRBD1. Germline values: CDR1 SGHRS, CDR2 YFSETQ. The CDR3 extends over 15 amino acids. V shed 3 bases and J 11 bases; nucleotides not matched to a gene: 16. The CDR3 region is CASSSDRAVQSRAFF. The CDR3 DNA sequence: TGCGCCAGCAGCTCAGACAGGGCGGTTCAATCGAGGGCTTTCTTT.

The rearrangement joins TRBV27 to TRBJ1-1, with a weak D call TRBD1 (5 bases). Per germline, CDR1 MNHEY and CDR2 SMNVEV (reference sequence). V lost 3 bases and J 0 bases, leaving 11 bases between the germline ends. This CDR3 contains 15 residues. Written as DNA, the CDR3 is TGTGCCAGCAGTTTTCTTAGGACATTGAACACTGAAGCTTTCTTT. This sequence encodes CASSFLRTLNTEAFF.

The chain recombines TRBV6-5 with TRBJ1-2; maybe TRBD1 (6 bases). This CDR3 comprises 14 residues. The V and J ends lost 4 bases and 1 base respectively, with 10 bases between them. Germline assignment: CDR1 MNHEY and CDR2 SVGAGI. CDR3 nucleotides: TGTGCCAGCAGTTGGACAGACAGTAACTATGGCTACACCTTC. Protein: CASSWTDSNYGYTF.

The CDR3 nucleotides are TGTGCCAGCAGTTTAGGCGGGAGTGGCCAAGAGACCCAGTACTTC. Encoded protein: CASSLGGSGQETQYF. J is TRBJ2-5 and V is TRBV28; 7 nucleotides align to TRBD2. CDR3 length: 15 residues. Trimming took 2 bases from V and 1 from J; bases not matched to a gene: 4. Germline V CDR1 and CDR2: MDHEN, SYDVKM.